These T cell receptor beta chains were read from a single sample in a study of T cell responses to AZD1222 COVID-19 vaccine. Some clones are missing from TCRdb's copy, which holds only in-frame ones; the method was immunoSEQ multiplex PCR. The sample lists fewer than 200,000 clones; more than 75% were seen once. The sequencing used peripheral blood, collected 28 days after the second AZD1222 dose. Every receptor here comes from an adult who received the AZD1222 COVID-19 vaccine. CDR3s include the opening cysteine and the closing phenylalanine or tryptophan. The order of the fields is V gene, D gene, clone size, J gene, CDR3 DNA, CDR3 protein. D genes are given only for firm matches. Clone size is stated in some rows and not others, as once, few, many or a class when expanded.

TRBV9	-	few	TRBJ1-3	TGTGCCAGCAGCGAACCTGGAAACACCATATATTTT	CASSEPGNTIYF
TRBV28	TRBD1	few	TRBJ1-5	TGTGCCAGCAGCCACGGGACAGCGGCGGGCAATCAGCCCCAGCATTTT	CASSHGTAAGNQPQHF
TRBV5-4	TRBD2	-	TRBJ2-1	TGTGCCAGCAGCGTCAGACTAGCGGGAGCCTACAATGAGCAGTTCTTC	CASSVRLAGAYNEQFF
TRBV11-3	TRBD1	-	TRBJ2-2	TGTGCCAGCAGCCCCGGACAGGCCATTACCGGGGAGCTGTTTTTT	CASSPGQAITGELFF
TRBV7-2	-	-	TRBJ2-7	TGTGCCAGCAGCTCAGTCACAGGGCTCTACGAGCAGTACTTC	CASSSVTGLYEQYF
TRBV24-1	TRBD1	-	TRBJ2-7	TGTGCCACCAGTGGGGGACAGGGAGACGAGCAGTACTTC	CATSGGQGDEQYF
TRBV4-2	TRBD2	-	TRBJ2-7	TGTGCCAGCAGCCAGGCCGGGGGTAGCGGGAGCCCGAGCTCCTACGAGCAGTACTTC	CASSQAGGSGSPSSYEQYF
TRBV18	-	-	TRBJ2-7	TGTGCCAGCTCACCACTTAGGGGGGAGCAGTACTTC	CASSPLRGEQYF
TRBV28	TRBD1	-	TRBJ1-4	TGTGCCAGCAGTTTGTTGAAGGGGGCAAGTGAAAAACTGTTTTTT	CASSLLKGASEKLFF
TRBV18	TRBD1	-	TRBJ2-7	TGTGCCAGCTCACCACTCGAGGACAGGGGCAACGAGCAGTACTTC	CASSPLEDRGNEQYF
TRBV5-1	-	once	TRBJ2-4	TGCGCCAGCAGCTTCCTCGGGACATCAGGAAACATTCAGTACTTC	CASSFLGTSGNIQYF
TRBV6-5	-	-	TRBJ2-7	TGTGCCAGCACCGGGAGCGCTGACGAGCAGTACTTC	CASTGSADEQYF
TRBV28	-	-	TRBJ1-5	TGTGCCAGCAGCCCCCTGAGCGGAAGCAATCAGCCCCAGCATTTT	CASSPLSGSNQPQHF
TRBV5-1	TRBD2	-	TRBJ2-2	TGCGCCAGCAGCTGGGGACTAGCGAGCACCGGGGAGCTGTTTTTT	CASSWGLASTGELFF
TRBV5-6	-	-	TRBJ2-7	TGTGCCAGCAGCTTGGCGCAGTCCCCCTCCTACGAGCAGTACTTC	CASSLAQSPSYEQYF
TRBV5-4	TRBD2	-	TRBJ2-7	TGTGCCAGCAGCAAGCTAGCGGGACTCTCCTACGAGCAGTACTTC	CASSKLAGLSYEQYF
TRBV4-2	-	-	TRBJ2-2	TGTGCCAGCAGCCAAGGGGAACGCGCTGGTCCCGGGGAGCTGTTTTTT	CASSQGERAGPGELFF
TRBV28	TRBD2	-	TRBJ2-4	TGTGCCAGCACCCGGGGGGGTCCCCAAAACATTCAGTACTTC	CASTRGGPQNIQYF
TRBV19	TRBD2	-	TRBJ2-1	TGTGCCAGTACCTCGCCGGGGAGGGTTAACAATGAGCAGTTCTTC	CASTSPGRVNNEQFF
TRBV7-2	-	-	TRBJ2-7	TGTGCCAGCAGTCCGGCCCCACACAAGCGGTCCTCCTACGAGCAGTACTTC	CASSPAPHKRSSYEQYF
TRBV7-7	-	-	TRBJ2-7	TGTGCTAGCAGCGCCCAGGGGACCGGCGAGCAGTACTTC	CASSAQGTGEQYF
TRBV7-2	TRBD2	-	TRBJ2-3	TGTGCCAGCAGCTTAGTATCCCGAGGGACTAGCGGAGGAAATACGCAGTATTTT	CASSLVSRGTSGGNTQYF
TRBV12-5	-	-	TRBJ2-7	TGTGCTAGTGGTTTGGGGCGGGTCCCCTACGAGCAGTACTTC	CASGLGRVPYEQYF